This T cell receptor beta chain was sequenced for a study of beta chain features in type 1 diabetes. With 3 bases clipped from V and 5 bases from J, the junction kept 9 bases outside the gene matches. The CDR3 totals 15 residues. Germline CDR1 reads SGHRS; CDR2 reads YFSETQ. cDNA synthesis used the whole RNA isolate, giving expressed TCRB sequences. Sequenced by immunoSEQ multiplex PCR; TCRdb stores in-frame clones only, minus some. The data hold about 400,000 clones, with 10% to 15% observed a single time. This clone was detected a few times. The source of this sequence is a man younger than 35 in good health. The sequencing input was naive CD4+ T cells from blood. This chain connects TRBV5-1 to TRBJ2-3, with TRBD1 matching over 7 bases. The CDR3 region has the DNA TGCGCCAGCAGCTGGACAGGCCCCGGGAAAGATACGCAGTATTTT. This encodes CASSWTGPGKDTQYF.